The next 27 T cell receptor beta chains were all read from a single sample in a study of blood T cell repertoires in COVID-19. Clones were sequenced by immunoSEQ multiplex PCR, and TCRdb holds only the in-frame ones, with some missing. The data contain around 140,000 clones, around 90% of them seen just once; the ten biggest clones take up around 1.6%. Sequenced sample: peripheral blood. The receptors originated from a human donor in a cohort sampled during active COVID-19.

The V and J genes are TRBV6-1 and TRBJ1-2; D uncertain. The CDR3 totals 14 residues. V was trimmed by 2 bases and J by 2 bases, leaving 9 bases between them. Germline loops: CDR1 MNHNS, CDR2 SASEGT. The CDR3 coding sequence is TGTGCCAGCAGTGAAAATCCGAGCAACTATGGCTACACCTTC. It specifies CASSENPSNYGYTF.

V gene TRBV12-3 or TRBV12-4 combines with J gene TRBJ2-7, with 7 bases matching TRBD2. The CDR3 is made up of 13 amino acids. The V segment lost 8 bases and the J segment 2 bases; nucleotides outside the gene matches: 6. The CDR3 DNA sequence: TGTGCCAGCGCGATACTAGCGACCTACGAGCAGTACTTC. Protein product: CASAILATYEQYF.

CDR3 residues: CASSPPGDYGYTF. The CDR3 DNA sequence: TGTGCCAGCAGCCCGCCAGGGGACTATGGCTACACCTTC. This chain links TRBV28 with TRBJ1-2; D might be TRBD1 (6 bases). V was clipped by 6 bases and J by 3 bases, with 11 bases between them. Germline loops: CDR1 MDHEN, CDR2 SYDVKM. There are 13 residues in the CDR3.

The chain links TRBV5-1 to TRBJ2-3; 8 bases fit TRBD1. Per the germline V gene, CDR1 is SGHRS and CDR2 is YFSETQ. V lost 0 bases, J lost 3 bases, and 6 bases stayed unmatched. This CDR3 contains 16 residues. The CDR3 loop is CASSLAGQGATDTQYF. The CDR3, as DNA: TGCGCCAGCAGCTTGGCCGGACAGGGTGCAACAGATACGCAGTATTTT.

The chain recombines TRBV12-5 with TRBJ1-1, with a weak D call TRBD1 (5 bases). Germline-derived CDR1 and CDR2 are LGHNT and FRNRAP. The ends were cut back, 3 bases at V and 0 bases at J, with 8 bases in the middle. This CDR3 has 14 residues. The CDR3: CASGFQGMNTEAFF. CDR3 coding DNA: TGTGCTAGTGGTTTCCAGGGTATGAACACTGAAGCTTTCTTT.

V usage is TRBV19 and J usage is TRBJ2-4, with 7 bases identical to TRBD2. The CDR3 runs 15 residues. J lost 7 bases, V lost 6 bases, and 12 bases had no gene match. In germline, CDR1 is LNHDA, CDR2 SQIVND (reference sequence). CDR3 residues: CASRPTSARGNIQYF. DNA of the CDR3: TGTGCCAGTAGGCCCACTAGCGCACGGGGGAACATTCAGTACTTC.

This chain links TRBV4-1 with TRBJ1-1; D might be TRBD1 (5 bases). This CDR3 is 18 amino acids long. Per the germline V gene, CDR1 is MGHRA and CDR2 is YSYEKL. V gave up 0 bases and J gave up 1 base, with 18 bases separating them. The CDR3 is CASSQETSWGERNTEAFF. In DNA form, the CDR3 reads TGCGCCAGCAGCCAAGAGACGTCCTGGGGGGAACGGAACACTGAAGCTTTCTTT.

This clone was observed a few times. The genes are TRBV19 and TRBJ1-1, with 9 bases identical to TRBD1. Germline V gene data show CDR1 as LNHDA and CDR2 as SQIVND (reference sequence). The CDR3 is made up of 17 amino acids. V shed 7 bases, J shed 2 bases, and the junction held 14 bases outside the gene matches. The CDR3 sequence: CASTTRGGDRVNTEAFF. CDR3 bases: TGTGCCAGTACCACCAGGGGGGGGGACAGGGTAAACACTGAAGCTTTCTTT.

The V call is TRBV6-5, the J call TRBJ1-1; 9 positions agree with TRBD1. There are 13 residues in the CDR3. Trimming at V came to 2 bases and at J to 10 bases, leaving 5 bases not matched to a gene. Per the germline V gene, CDR1 is MNHEY and CDR2 is SVGAGI. This CDR3 is CASSYMGQGLAFF. CDR3 coding DNA: TGTGCCAGCAGTTACATGGGACAGGGCTTAGCTTTCTTT.

V and J are TRBV5-1 and TRBJ2-2; 7 positions match TRBD1. Germline loops: CDR1 SGHRS, CDR2 YFSETQ. V dropped 3 bases and J dropped 0; count of bases not matched to a gene: 2. This CDR3 spans 15 amino acids. The CDR3 spells CASSSTGSNTGELFF. The CDR3 region has the DNA TGCGCCAGCAGCTCGACAGGGTCGAACACCGGGGAGCTGTTTTTT.

The chain links TRBV10-1 to TRBJ2-7, with D possibly TRBD2 on 6 matching bases. Deletions cut 8 bases from V and 4 bases from J, with 15 bases between. CDR3 size: 13 residues. The germline gives CDR1 WNHNN, CDR2 SYGVQD (reference sequence). The CDR3: CASQSGDGYEQYF. For the CDR3, the DNA is TGCGCCAGCCAGTCGGGGGACGGATACGAGCAGTACTTC.

This clone occurred once. The V gene is TRBV5-5, the J gene TRBJ2-2; D is perhaps TRBD2 (5 bases). Trimming left V 0 bases short and J 3 bases short, with 9 bases between. The CDR3 has 15 residues. CDR1 and CDR2 (germline): SGHKS, YYEKEE (reference sequence). This chain's CDR3 is CASSLAPGDTGELFF. CDR3 DNA: TGTGCCAGCAGCTTGGCCCCCGGGGACACCGGGGAGCTGTTTTTT.

The V and J genes are TRBV14 and TRBJ1-2; D is unclear. Trimming pared 3 bases from V and 4 bases from J, leaving 12 bases between. The CDR3 runs to 14 residues. From germline, CDR1 is SGHDN and CDR2 FVKESK. CDR3 in DNA: TGTGCCAGCAGCCATCTAGCCCCCTCCTATGGCTACACCTTC. Protein product: CASSHLAPSYGYTF.

This clone came up once. This rearrangement joins TRBV2 to TRBJ2-7; D unresolved. The germline V and J ends were trimmed by 7 bases and 3 bases, with 13 bases remaining between them. This CDR3 has 13 residues. CDR1 and CDR2 from the germline V gene are SNHLY and FYNNEI. CDR3 region: CASKETYLYEQYF. The CDR3 coding sequence is TGTGCCAGCAAGGAGACTTATCTCTACGAGCAGTACTTC.

The V gene is TRBV7-2, the J gene TRBJ2-4; 8 positions match TRBD2. J was trimmed by 1 base and V by 1 base; bases with no gene match: 6. The CDR3 is 17 residues long. CDR1 is SGHTA, CDR2 FQGNSA, per germline. The CDR3 loop reads CASSLVGGALAKNIQYF. In DNA, the CDR3 is TGTGCCAGCAGCTTAGTCGGGGGGGCCCTGGCCAAAAACATTCAGTACTTC.

The chain couples TRBV2 to TRBJ2-2; 7 bases are a match to TRBD1. J was trimmed by 4 bases and V by 7 bases; bases with no gene match: 6. Germline V lookup: CDR1 SNHLY, CDR2 FYNNEI. This CDR3 spans 14 amino acids. This chain's CDR3 is CASKYQGVTGELFF. In DNA form, the CDR3 reads TGTGCCAGCAAGTACCAGGGGGTCACCGGGGAGCTGTTTTTT.

This clone was seen a single time. The DNA for the CDR3 is TGTGCCAGCAGCGTAGGGACTAGCAGATTGGAGACCCAGTACTTC. The encoded protein is CASSVGTSRLETQYF. The chain couples TRBV9 to TRBJ2-5, with 8 bases matching TRBD2. V lost 0 bases and J lost 5; bases outside the gene matches: 6. Germline V gene data show CDR1 as SGDLS and CDR2 as YYNGEE. The CDR3 totals 15 residues.

Only one count was recorded for this clone. The chain uses TRBV7-8 and TRBJ1-1; 10 bases are a match to TRBD1. The CDR3 covers 15 residues. Germline-derived CDR1 and CDR2 are SGHVS and FQNEAQ. Trimming cost V 1 base and J 3 bases; bases outside gene matches: 2. The CDR3 here is CASSLGGQGHTEAFF. CDR3 coding DNA: TGTGCCAGCAGCTTAGGGGGACAGGGGCACACTGAAGCTTTCTTT.

V and J are TRBV27 and TRBJ1-6, with D tentatively TRBD1 (5 bases). V was pared by 5 bases and J by 9 bases, with 14 bases between. This CDR3 region has 14 residues. The germline CDR1 and CDR2 sequences are MNHEY and SMNVEV (reference sequence). CDR3 sequence (DNA): TGTGCCAGCAGTCCCAGGGTTCTAAGTTCACCCCTCCACTTT. Encoded protein: CASSPRVLSSPLHF.

The chain employs TRBV5-1 and TRBJ1-6; 9 bases are shared with TRBD1. V trimming: 4 bases; J trimming: 8 bases; junction bases outside the gene matches: 4. Germline CDR1 reads SGHRS; CDR2 reads YFSETQ. CDR3 length: 14 residues. As DNA, the CDR3 is TGCGCCAGCAGCCTACAGGGGGCAGATTCACCCCTCCACTTT. Residues: CASSLQGADSPLHF. The full variable domain, completed using reference TRBV5-1 and TRBJ1-6, is KAGVTQTPRYLIKTRGQQVTLSCSPISGHRSVSWYQQTPGQGLQFLFEYFSETQRNKGNFPGRFSGRQFSNSRSEMNVSTLELGDSALYLCASSLQGADSPLHFGNGTRLTVT.

The rearrangement links TRBV12-3 or TRBV12-4 to TRBJ2-7, with D unclear. The CDR3 sequence is 13 residues long. V shed 6 bases and J shed 2 bases, with 11 bases lying between them. CDR3 region: CASSKAVAYEQYF. Written as DNA, the CDR3 is TGTGCCAGCAGCAAGGCGGTCGCCTACGAGCAGTACTTC.

The chain links TRBV4-1 to TRBJ1-2; D remains unclear. V lost 3 bases to trimming and J lost 2 bases, with 7 bases between them. CDR3 length: 13 residues. Germline-derived CDR1 and CDR2 are MGHRA and YSYEKL. For the CDR3, the DNA is TGCGCCAGCAGCCAGAGAGAAAACTATGGCTACACCTTC. Protein: CASSQRENYGYTF.

The chain links TRBV11-1 to TRBJ2-2; 7 nucleotides match TRBD1. The CDR3 consists of 16 residues. Germline CDR1 and CDR2: SGHAT and FQDESV (reference sequence). With V trimmed by 4 bases and J by 3 bases, 8 bases remained unmatched. CDR3 DNA: TGTGCCAGCAGCTCGGCCGGGACAGATCACACCGGGGAGCTGTTTTTT. Translation gives CASSSAGTDHTGELFF.

J is TRBJ2-7 and V is TRBV13; 10 nucleotides match TRBD2. The junction had 4 bases not matched to a gene; V was cut back by 2 bases and J by 3 bases. This CDR3 region has 15 residues. CDR1 is PRHDT, CDR2 FYEKMQ, per germline (reference sequence). The chain's CDR3 is CASSLRASGGYEQYF. The CDR3 bases are TGTGCCAGCAGCTTAAGGGCTAGCGGGGGCTACGAGCAGTACTTC.

V gene TRBV5-1 combines with J gene TRBJ2-3; 12 bases are shared with TRBD2. The CDR3 consists of 16 residues. V trimming: 4 bases; J trimming: 2 bases; junction bases outside the gene matches: 5. Germline CDR1 and CDR2: SGHRS and YFSETQ. CDR3 in amino acids: CASSELAGGSTDTQYF. The CDR3 nucleotides are TGCGCCAGCAGCGAGCTAGCGGGGGGGTCCACAGATACGCAGTATTTT.

The chain recombines TRBV19 with TRBJ1-6; D remains ambiguous. The germline V and J ends were trimmed by 2 bases and 6 bases, with 11 bases remaining between them. Germline values: CDR1 LNHDA, CDR2 SQIVND (reference sequence). There are 15 residues in the CDR3. Here the CDR3 DNA reads TGTGCCAGTAGTATAAGCGGGAGTGGTAATTCACCCCTCCACTTT. It is translated as CASSISGSGNSPLHF.

The chain recombines TRBV9 with TRBJ2-3; 13 positions match TRBD2. The CDR3 spans 16 residues. J lost 5 bases, V lost 1 base, and 4 bases had no gene match. Germline assignment: CDR1 SGDLS and CDR2 YYNGEE. As DNA, the CDR3 is TGTGCCAGCAGCGTAACTAGCGGGGGGGCGGGAGATACGCAGTATTTT. It codes for CASSVTSGGAGDTQYF.